The rows below give T cell receptor beta chains drawn from one sample of a study of cytomegalovirus exposure and HLA in healthy donors. This table comes from immunoSEQ multiplex PCR, and its TCRdb copy is limited to in-frame clones, with some not included. This sample yields 75,000 to 90,000 clones, of which roughly 85% are seen a single time; about 7% belongs to the top ten. The sequencing input was PBMCs. The receptors were gathered from a man aged 35 to 55 in good health and CMV-seropositive. Both conserved end residues are trimmed from each CDR3.

J gene: TRBJ2-1; V gene: TRBV4-1; CDR3 protein: ASGGGAGEGYEQF
J gene: TRBJ2-1; V gene: TRBV18; CDR3 protein: ASSFQGQGVEQF
J gene: TRBJ2-3; V gene: TRBV7-8; CDR3 protein: ASSPFRGAVNTDTQY
J gene: TRBJ2-3; V gene: TRBV7-9; CDR3 protein: ASSSHMGLSSRADTQY
J gene: TRBJ2-3; V gene: TRBV5-1; CDR3 protein: ASSLVLLDTQY
J gene: TRBJ2-5; V gene: TRBV6-5; CDR3 protein: ASSSASGRRETQY
J gene: TRBJ2-5; V gene: TRBV7-6; CDR3 protein: ASSLDFRGTQETQY
J gene: TRBJ2-5; V gene: TRBV5-1; CDR3 protein: ASSLVRYGEQY
J gene: TRBJ1-2; V gene: TRBV30; CDR3 protein: AWSMTGSHGYT
J gene: TRBJ2-3; V gene: TRBV28; CDR3 protein: ASSLWVRGQGKDTQY
J gene: -; V gene: TRBV6-5; CDR3 protein: ASSYSSGRGYEQY
J gene: TRBJ2-5; V gene: TRBV5-1; CDR3 protein: ASTLTGSSGLQSSQY
J gene: TRBJ2-7; V gene: TRBV2; CDR3 protein: ASSVEEASY